This T cell receptor (beta chain) was sequenced during a study of OX40 agonist ivuxolimab in advanced cancers. The CDR3 extends over 15 amino acids. V was trimmed by 4 bases and J by 4 bases, leaving 16 bases between them. Germline CDR1 reads SGHVS; CDR2 reads FQNEAQ. The table came from immunoSEQ multiplex PCR; TCRdb's copy has only in-frame clones and leaves some out. The sample yields about 94,000 clones, around 87% seen once. Patients had blood sampled at baseline and again on cycle 4 day 1 and cycle 7 day 1. The gene calls are TRBV7-8 and TRBJ1-1; possibly TRBD1 for D (5 bases). The origin of this receptor is an adult with an advanced solid tumor such as melanoma, head and neck, liver or kidney cancer. The material was CD4+ or CD8+ T cells sorted from blood, obtained in a trial of the OX40 agonist ivuxolimab. CDR3 DNA: TGTGCCAGCAGCTCAGATTGGAGGGGTAGCACTGAAGCTTTCTTT. Translated: CASSSDWRGSTEAFF.